The 28 T cell receptor beta chains presented below share a single source sample, sequenced in a study of T cells after posttransplantation cyclophosphamide. Sampled 1 year posttransplant, controls received myeloablative marrow transplants, methotrexate and a calcineurin inhibitor. Here immunoSEQ multiplex PCR was the method, and the copy in TCRdb shows in-frame clones only, minus some. In the table there are about 20,000 clones, more than 70% of which are singletons. Sequenced material: PBMCs, taken after an allogeneic stem cell transplant with a calcineurin inhibitor and methotrexate. All receptors come from a female patient aged 45-60 years who received an allogeneic stem cell transplant from an unrelated donor, was CMV-positive, and had chronic GVHD only. Some T cells may have originated in the graft donor.

This clone was observed a single time. The J gene is TRBJ2-2, the V gene TRBV10-3, with D hard to call. Trimming shortened V by 4 bases and J by 5 bases, and 11 bases separated the two germline ends. This CDR3 has 14 residues. The germline gives CDR1 ENHRY, CDR2 SYGVKD. CDR3 region: CAISVVDGTGELFF. For the CDR3, the DNA is TGTGCCATCAGTGTCGTCGACGGGACCGGGGAGCTGTTTTTT.

In its sample, this clone was seen once. The rearrangement links TRBV10-3 to TRBJ1-2, with D tentatively TRBD1 (5 bases). V was clipped by 2 bases and J by 4 bases, with 5 bases between them. The length of the CDR3 is 12 residues. Germline CDR1 is ENHRY and CDR2 is SYGVKD. CDR3 sequence: CAISEDSYGYTF. The CDR3 coding sequence is TGTGCCATCAGTGAGGACAGCTATGGCTACACCTTC.

The chain employs TRBV7-2 and TRBJ1-2; D may be TRBD1 (6 bases). Trimming shortened V by 5 bases and J by 6 bases, and 19 bases separated the two germline ends. Germline V gene data show CDR1 as SGHTA and CDR2 as FQGNSA. There are 15 residues in the CDR3. The CDR3 DNA follows: TGTGCCAGCAGCCTCCCGGGACATCGGCCTCATGGCTACACCTTC. Residues: CASSLPGHRPHGYTF. Based on the CDR3 plus reference TRBV7-2 and TRBJ1-2, the full variable domain is GAGVSQSPSNKVTEKGKDVELRCDPISGHTALYWYRQSLGQGLEFLIYFQGNSAPDKSGLPSDRFSAERTGGSVSTLTIQRTQQEDSAVYLCASSLPGHRPHGYTFGSGTRLTVV.

The rearrangement uses TRBV19 and TRBJ2-3; D is undetermined. Deletions cut 3 bases from V and 0 bases from J, with 13 bases between. Germline values: CDR1 LNHDA, CDR2 SQIVND (reference sequence). The length of the CDR3 is 16 residues. CDR3 in amino acids: CASSIVIDSSTDTQYF. The CDR3 DNA reads as TGTGCCAGTAGTATTGTAATCGACTCCAGCACAGATACGCAGTATTTT.

The CDR3 region is CSAREFSGYTF. CDR3 in DNA: TGCAGTGCTAGAGAATTCAGTGGCTACACCTTC. V and J are TRBV20-1 and TRBJ1-2; D uncertain. The CDR3 is 11 amino acids. Trimming pared 0 bases from V and 7 bases from J, leaving 6 bases between. Germline V lookup: CDR1 DFQATT, CDR2 SNEGSKA (reference sequence).

J is TRBJ2-2 and V is TRBV6-1; TRBD2 aligns across 12 bases. V was clipped by 4 bases and J by 3 bases; unmatched bases: 6. CDR1 is MNHNS and CDR2 is SASEGT in the germline V gene. CDR3 length: 17 amino acids. The CDR3 bases are TGTGCCAGCAGTGGCCTAGCGGGAGGGTGGGACACCGGGGAGCTGTTTTTT. This codes for CASSGLAGGWDTGELFF.

Written as DNA, the CDR3 is TGCGCCAGCAGCGCACGGACAGGGGCTGGCTACACCTTC. It encodes CASSARTGAGYTF. The V call is TRBV5-1, the J call TRBJ1-2; 9 bases agree with TRBD1. The trim removed 4 bases at V and 7 bases at J, leaving 5 bases unmatched. The CDR3 length is 13 residues. Per germline, CDR1 SGHRS and CDR2 YFSETQ. Complete variable domain (other parts from reference TRBV5-1 and TRBJ1-2): KAGVTQTPRYLIKTRGQQVTLSCSPISGHRSVSWYQQTPGQGLQFLFEYFSETQRNKGNFPGRFSGRQFSNSRSEMNVSTLELGDSALYLCASSARTGAGYTFGSGTRLTVV.

V and J are TRBV5-1 and TRBJ2-2; TRBD1 agrees at 7 bases. The CDR3 sequence is 16 residues long. Germline V gene lookup returns CDR1 SGHRS and CDR2 YFSETQ. The junction had 2 bases not matched to a gene; V was cut back by 0 bases and J by 0 bases. CDR3: CASSLEGQSNTGELFF. CDR3 DNA: TGCGCCAGCAGCTTGGAGGGACAGTCGAACACCGGGGAGCTGTTTTTT.

This chain joins TRBV7-9 and TRBJ2-1; 11 bases match TRBD2. V lost 6 bases, J lost 1 base, and 5 bases stayed unmatched. Germline assignment: CDR1 SEHNR and CDR2 FQNEAQ (reference sequence). The CDR3 contains 16 residues. In DNA, the CDR3 is TGTGCCAGCAGTGTAGCGGGGGGGGAATCCTACAATGAGCAGTTCTTC. Amino acid sequence: CASSVAGGESYNEQFF.

V usage is TRBV11-3 and J usage is TRBJ2-7, with TRBD2 matching 10 bases. V trimming: 5 bases; J trimming: 3 bases; junction bases outside the gene matches: 1. Germline CDR1 SGHNT, CDR2 YENEEA. This CDR3 has 13 residues. Written as DNA, the CDR3 is TGTGCCAGCAGCCGGACTAGCGGCTACGAGCAGTACTTC. It encodes CASSRTSGYEQYF.

This chain joins TRBV6-1 and TRBJ2-1; D unclear. This CDR3 has 11 residues. CDR1 and CDR2 from the germline V gene are MNHNS and SASEGT. The V end was cut by 7 bases, the J end by 4 bases, with 5 bases between. As DNA, the CDR3 is TGTGCCAGCACCTATTACAATGAGCAGTTCTTC. Amino acids: CASTYYNEQFF.

This rearrangement joins TRBV7-8 to TRBJ2-1; TRBD2 agrees at 10 bases. Germline CDR1 SGHVS, CDR2 FQNEAQ. The CDR3 is 16 residues long. V lost 5 bases, J lost 8 bases, and 12 bases stayed unmatched. The CDR3 region is CASSERAGLAIDEQFF. The CDR3 nucleotides read TGTGCCAGCAGCGAGAGAGCGGGACTAGCGATAGATGAGCAGTTCTTC. The full variable domain, its missing parts supplied by reference TRBV7-8 and TRBJ2-1, is GAGVSQSPRYKVAKRGQDVALRCDPISGHVSLFWYQQALGQGPEFLTYFQNEAQLDKSGLPSDRFFAERPEGSVSTLKIQRTQQEDSAVYLCASSERAGLAIDEQFFGPGTRLTVL.

J is TRBJ1-1 and V is TRBV5-5, with D hard to call. V shed 1 base and J shed 4 bases, with 8 bases lying between them. Germline CDR1 is SGHKS and CDR2 is YYEKEE (reference sequence). The CDR3 has 13 residues. The CDR3 nucleotides read TGTGCCAGCAGCTTGAGTTATAGCACTGAAGCTTTCTTT. It encodes CASSLSYSTEAFF.

This rearrangement joins TRBV9 to TRBJ2-3, with D tentatively TRBD1 (5 bases). Germline loops: CDR1 SGDLS, CDR2 YYNGEE. This CDR3 has 17 residues. Trimming stripped 2 bases from V and 8 bases from J, with 24 bases between. The CDR3 sequence: CASSVTSSWGPNGTQYF. The DNA of the CDR3 is TGTGCCAGCAGCGTCACATCATCTTGGGGCCCCAATGGTACGCAGTATTTT.

The CDR3 region is CASSGDRTGSYIQYF. As DNA, the CDR3 is TGTGCCAGCAGTGGGGACAGGACCGGGTCCTACATTCAGTACTTC. V and J are TRBV6-4 and TRBJ2-4, with 8 bases identical to TRBD1. The CDR3 runs 15 residues. From germline, CDR1 is MRHNA and CDR2 SNTAGT. V lost 4 bases, J lost 8 bases, and 10 bases stayed unmatched.

The chain employs TRBV29-1 and TRBJ1-1; D is unresolved. CDR3 length: 11 residues. CDR1 and CDR2 (germline): SQVTM, ANQGSEA. Trimming removed 7 bases at V and 3 bases at J, with 9 bases between. The chain's CDR3 is CSGGYDTEAFF. CDR3 DNA sequence: TGCAGCGGAGGGTATGACACTGAAGCTTTCTTT.

The genes are TRBV2 and TRBJ2-2; D possibly corresponds to TRBD1 (7 bases). Trimming took 5 bases from V and 4 from J, leaving 11 bases between them. Germline V gene lookup returns CDR1 SNHLY and CDR2 FYNNEI. The CDR3 sequence is 14 residues long. The CDR3 bases are TGTGCCAGCAGTCGACAGGGAGGCACCGGGGAGCTGTTTTTT. Protein product: CASSRQGGTGELFF.

This clone was counted once. The V gene is TRBV28, the J gene TRBJ2-7, with 12 bases identical to TRBD2. Germline lookup yields CDR1 MDHEN and CDR2 SYDVKM. V shed 0 bases, J shed 5 bases, and the junction held 8 bases outside the gene matches. The CDR3 contains 17 residues. The CDR3 region has the DNA TGTGCCAGCAGTTTATGGGTCCTAGCGGGAGGGCCCCACGAGCAGTACTTC. This encodes CASSLWVLAGGPHEQYF.

The CDR3 loop is CASSLLDYGEQFF. CDR3 coding DNA: TGTGCCAGCAGCTTACTCGATTACGGTGAGCAGTTCTTC. The chain has TRBV9 and TRBJ2-1; D remains ambiguous. Germline values: CDR1 SGDLS, CDR2 YYNGEE. The CDR3 is 13 residues long. The V end lost 4 bases, the J end lost 9 bases, and 14 bases lay between the germline ends.

The V gene is TRBV6-5, the J gene TRBJ2-1, with 8 bases identical to TRBD2. J gave up 2 bases and V 8 bases, and 5 bases lay outside the gene matches. Germline CDR1 MNHEY, CDR2 SVGAGI. The CDR3 totals 14 residues. The CDR3 DNA is TGTGCCAGCGGGCGGGAGGAAACCTACAATGAGCAGTTCTTC. It yields the protein CASGREETYNEQFF.

As concerns this clone: An end of the junction differs from the germline gene, which may be a read error. The chain recombines TRBV7-7 with TRBJ2-1; a weak D match, TRBD2 (5 bases). This CDR3 is built from 14 residues. CDR1 is SSHAT, CDR2 FNYEAQ, per germline (reference sequence). CDR3 residues: CASSPSGTYNEQFF. CDR3 sequence (DNA): TGTGCTAGCAGCCCCAGCGGAACCTACAATGAGCAGTTCTTC. Supplemented by reference TRBV7-7 and TRBJ2-1, the full variable domain reads GAGVSQSPRYKVTKRGQDVTLRCDPISSHATLYWYQQALGQGPEFLTYFNYEAQPDKSGLPSDRFSAERPEGSISTLTIQRTEQRDSAMYRCASSPSGTYNEQFFGPGTRLTVL.

The chain links TRBV7-2 to TRBJ2-5; D is possibly TRBD1 (6 bases). The J call may be mistaken, given a closer DNA end match to TRBJ2-7. Germline lookup yields CDR1 SGHTA and CDR2 FQGNSA. The CDR3 length is 14 residues. CDR3 DNA: TGTGCCAGCAGCCCTTATACAGGGTCTCACGAGCAGTACTTC. Translation: CASSPYTGSHEQYF.

CDR3 sequence: CSVARDRVEETQYF. In DNA form, the CDR3 reads TGCAGCGTTGCTCGGGACAGGGTTGAAGAGACCCAGTACTTC. J is TRBJ2-5 and V is TRBV29-1, with 9 bases aligning to TRBD1. V trimming: 4 bases; J trimming: 3 bases; junction bases outside the gene matches: 6. Germline V gene data show CDR1 as SQVTM and CDR2 as ANQGSEA. The CDR3 runs to 14 residues.

This clone occurred a few times. The J gene is TRBJ1-4, the V gene TRBV6-6, with D perhaps TRBD1 (6 bases). V was trimmed by 5 bases and J by 0 bases, leaving 13 bases between them. CDR1 is MNHNY, CDR2 SVGAGI, per germline (reference sequence). The CDR3 is 16 residues long. CDR3 in amino acids: CASSPQGFATNEKLFF. DNA for the CDR3: TGTGCCAGCAGTCCGCAGGGGTTTGCAACTAATGAAAAACTGTTTTTT.

This clone appeared a few times. The V and J genes are TRBV9 and TRBJ1-1; D is uncertain. V was trimmed by 4 bases and J by 0 bases, leaving 10 bases between them. CDR1 is SGDLS, CDR2 YYNGEE, per germline. The CDR3 has 14 amino acids. The DNA of the CDR3 is TGTGCCAGCAGCCCACTTTATGTGAACACTGAAGCTTTCTTT. Translating it yields CASSPLYVNTEAFF.

V is TRBV9 and J is TRBJ2-7; a weak D match, TRBD1 (6 bases). The V end lost 4 bases, the J end lost 6 bases, and 17 bases lay between the germline ends. This CDR3 region has 14 residues. Germline V lookup: CDR1 SGDLS, CDR2 YYNGEE. CDR3 protein: CASSTGNPGGEQYF. DNA for the CDR3: TGTGCCAGCAGCACAGGGAATCCTGGAGGCGAGCAGTACTTC.

This sequence joins TRBV28 and TRBJ1-2, with 7 bases lining up with TRBD1. CDR1 is MDHEN, CDR2 SYDVKM, per germline. J was trimmed by 0 bases and V by 2 bases; bases with no gene match: 3. This CDR3 has 15 residues. The CDR3 is CASSLRGQTNYGYTF. The CDR3, as DNA: TGTGCCAGCAGTTTAAGGGGACAGACTAACTATGGCTACACCTTC.

The chain carries TRBV6-6 and TRBJ2-7, with 9 bases fitting TRBD1. The CDR3 is 13 amino acids. Germline-derived CDR1 and CDR2 are MNHNY and SVGAGI (reference sequence). The ends lost 6 bases at V and 2 bases at J; junction bases unmatched: 2. The CDR3 here is CASRGQGTYEQYF. The DNA of the CDR3 is TGTGCCAGCAGGGGACAGGGCACCTACGAGCAGTACTTC.